These T cell receptor beta chains were read from a single sample in a study of blood T cells in healthy people across ages. TCRdb recomputed calls from the 5' RACE reads with MiXCR, one row per CDR3 protein. The repertoire holds roughly 800,000 distinct CDR3 sequences, with 20% to 30% as singletons. These same records also appear under a second study, on T cells of mothers and their children.

Sequenced: blood. These receptors were taken from a boy younger than 18 in good health. CDR3s include the opening cysteine and the closing phenylalanine or tryptophan. A D gene is named only where the DNA matches it firmly. Rows give clone size only sometimes, using once, few, many, or a class for an expanded clone.

v_call: TRBV23-1
clone_size: few
d_call: .
j_call: TRBJ2-6
cdr3_aa: CASSPWEDDSGANVLTF
cdr3_nt: TGCGCCAGCAGTCCCTGGGAGGACGACTCTGGGGCCAACGTCCTGACTTTC

v_call: TRBV20-1
clone_size: .
d_call: .
j_call: TRBJ2-1
cdr3_aa: CSAREGRGTGLHNEQFF
cdr3_nt: TGCAGTGCTAGAGAGGGGAGGGGGACAGGCCTTCACAATGAGCAGTTCTTC

v_call: TRBV7-6
clone_size: .
d_call: .
j_call: TRBJ1-4
cdr3_aa: CASSNIQGRGGNEKLFF
cdr3_nt: TGTGCCAGCAGCAATATACAGGGAAGGGGGGGGAATGAAAAACTGTTTTTT

v_call: TRBV4-2
clone_size: .
d_call: TRBD1
j_call: TRBJ2-7
cdr3_aa: CASSQGPGTGIYEQYF
cdr3_nt: TGTGCCAGCAGCCAGGGTCCCGGGACAGGTATCTACGAGCAGTACTTC

v_call: TRBV14
clone_size: few
d_call: .
j_call: TRBJ2-1
cdr3_aa: CASSSTGLLEQFF
cdr3_nt: TGTGCCAGCAGCTCCACCGGACTCCTTGAGCAGTTCTTC

v_call: TRBV3-1
clone_size: many
d_call: TRBD1
j_call: TRBJ1-6
cdr3_aa: CASSRQGNSPLHF
cdr3_nt: TGTGCCAGCAGTCGACAGGGAAATTCACCCCTCCACTTT

v_call: TRBV5-1
clone_size: few
d_call: TRBD1
j_call: TRBJ1-1
cdr3_aa: CASSPQGQGNTEAFF
cdr3_nt: TGCGCCAGCAGCCCGCAGGGACAGGGGAACACTGAAGCTTTCTTT

v_call: TRBV15
clone_size: .
d_call: .
j_call: TRBJ2-1
cdr3_aa: CATSRVQGERNEQFF
cdr3_nt: TGTGCCACCAGCAGGGTACAGGGTGAGCGCAATGAGCAGTTCTTC

v_call: TRBV5-1
clone_size: few
d_call: TRBD1
j_call: TRBJ2-1
cdr3_aa: CASSGQGIDEQFF
cdr3_nt: TGCGCCAGCTCGGGACAGGGAATCGATGAGCAGTTCTTC

v_call: TRBV4-2
clone_size: once
d_call: TRBD2
j_call: TRBJ2-1
cdr3_aa: CASSQTSGGLNEQFF
cdr3_nt: TGTGCCAGCAGCCAGACTAGCGGGGGCTTGAATGAGCAGTTCTTC

v_call: TRBV2
clone_size: .
d_call: .
j_call: TRBJ1-4
cdr3_aa: CASSPRVSEKLFF
cdr3_nt: TGTGCCAGCAGCCCACGGGTCTCGGAAAAACTGTTTTTT

v_call: TRBV24-1
clone_size: many
d_call: .
j_call: TRBJ2-1
cdr3_aa: CATSDFPQSSYNEQFF
cdr3_nt: TGTGCCACCAGTGATTTTCCCCAGTCCTCCTACAATGAGCAGTTCTTC

v_call: TRBV6-1
clone_size: .
d_call: TRBD2
j_call: TRBJ2-1
cdr3_aa: CASSPPRTSGGGNEQFF
cdr3_nt: TGTGCCAGCAGCCCTCCCCGGACTAGCGGGGGGGGGAATGAGCAGTTCTTC

v_call: TRBV5-1
clone_size: .
d_call: .
j_call: TRBJ2-1
cdr3_aa: CASSSPRTSLQFF
cdr3_nt: TGCGCCAGCAGCTCCCCCCGGACTTCCCTGCAGTTCTTC

v_call: TRBV9
clone_size: .
d_call: TRBD1
j_call: TRBJ1-1
cdr3_aa: CASSALTGWTEAFF
cdr3_nt: TGTGCCAGCAGCGCCTTGACAGGGTGGACTGAAGCTTTCTTT

v_call: TRBV20-1
clone_size: .
d_call: .
j_call: TRBJ2-5
cdr3_aa: CSARAPLAQETQYF
cdr3_nt: TGCAGTGCTAGAGCGCCACTGGCCCAAGAGACCCAGTACTTC

v_call: TRBV3-1
clone_size: .
d_call: TRBD1
j_call: TRBJ1-5
cdr3_aa: CASSQDRGQGKQPQHF
cdr3_nt: TGTGCCAGCAGCCAAGATCGCGGACAGGGGAAGCAGCCCCAGCATTTT

v_call: TRBV2
clone_size: few
d_call: .
j_call: TRBJ2-3
cdr3_aa: CASSERTLTDTQYF
cdr3_nt: TGTGCCAGCAGTGAAAGGACACTTACAGATACGCAGTATTTT

v_call: TRBV7-2
clone_size: .
d_call: .
j_call: TRBJ2-1
cdr3_aa: CASSLVSEFSSEQFF
cdr3_nt: TGTGCCAGCAGCTTAGTAAGCGAGTTCAGCAGTGAGCAGTTCTTC

v_call: TRBV20-1
clone_size: .
d_call: TRBD2
j_call: TRBJ2-1
cdr3_aa: CSASWRGGVQDEQFF
cdr3_nt: TGCAGTGCTAGTTGGCGGGGGGGCGTTCAAGATGAGCAGTTCTTC

v_call: TRBV28
clone_size: few
d_call: TRBD1
j_call: TRBJ1-2
cdr3_aa: CASTLGQGVGSGYTF
cdr3_nt: TGTGCCAGCACCCTAGGACAGGGAGTTGGGAGTGGCTACACCTTC

v_call: TRBV30
clone_size: .
d_call: .
j_call: TRBJ2-6
cdr3_aa: CAWSVTLSGANVLTF
cdr3_nt: TGTGCCTGGAGTGTAACGCTCTCTGGGGCCAACGTCCTGACTTTC

v_call: TRBV6-1
clone_size: .
d_call: TRBD2
j_call: TRBJ2-5
cdr3_aa: CASTFGLAGGLPSETQYF
cdr3_nt: TGTGCCAGCACCTTTGGACTAGCGGGGGGACTACCATCGGAGACCCAGTACTTC

v_call: TRBV28
clone_size: .
d_call: TRBD1
j_call: TRBJ1-1
cdr3_aa: CASSPLQGSLDEAFF
cdr3_nt: TGTGCCAGCAGCCCACTACAGGGGAGCCTAGATGAAGCTTTCTTT

v_call: TRBV29-1
clone_size: .
d_call: .
j_call: TRBJ2-7
cdr3_aa: CSVERTDLYEQYF
cdr3_nt: TGCAGCGTTGAGCGGACAGACCTCTACGAGCAGTACTTC

v_call: TRBV2
clone_size: .
d_call: TRBD1
j_call: TRBJ2-4
cdr3_aa: CTSSDRGMGKNIQYF
cdr3_nt: TGTACCAGCAGTGACAGGGGGATGGGTAAAAACATTCAGTACTTC

v_call: TRBV12-3/TRBV12-4
clone_size: .
d_call: .
j_call: TRBJ2-5
cdr3_aa: CASSFNLAEETQYF
cdr3_nt: TGTGCCAGCAGTTTTAATTTAGCAGAAGAGACCCAGTACTTC

v_call: TRBV7-9
clone_size: .
d_call: .
j_call: TRBJ1-1
cdr3_aa: CASGYGGSTEAFF
cdr3_nt: TGTGCCAGCGGCTATGGGGGCAGCACTGAAGCTTTCTTT

v_call: TRBV7-3
clone_size: .
d_call: TRBD2
j_call: TRBJ2-1
cdr3_aa: CASSLTSGANPFF
cdr3_nt: TGTGCCAGCAGTCTCACCAGCGGGGCCAACCCGTTCTTC

v_call: TRBV28
clone_size: many
d_call: TRBD1
j_call: TRBJ2-1
cdr3_aa: CASDGTGPNEQFF
cdr3_nt: TGTGCCTCGGACGGGACAGGCCCCAATGAGCAGTTCTTC

v_call: TRBV2
clone_size: .
d_call: .
j_call: TRBJ2-5
cdr3_aa: CASYLRGETQYF
cdr3_nt: TGTGCCAGCTACCTCCGTGGAGAGACCCAGTACTTC

v_call: TRBV20-1
clone_size: few
d_call: .
j_call: TRBJ2-2
cdr3_aa: CSARAGGGTGELFF
cdr3_nt: TGCAGTGCTAGAGCAGGGGGGGGCACCGGGGAGCTGTTTTTT

v_call: TRBV10-3
clone_size: few
d_call: TRBD2
j_call: TRBJ2-5
cdr3_aa: CAISPSGGREETQYF
cdr3_nt: TGTGCCATCAGCCCTAGCGGGGGCAGGGAAGAGACCCAGTACTTC

v_call: TRBV7-6
clone_size: few
d_call: TRBD1
j_call: TRBJ1-1
cdr3_aa: CASSLTTGLNTEAFF
cdr3_nt: TGTGCCAGCAGCTTAACGACAGGGTTGAACACTGAAGCTTTCTTT

v_call: TRBV20-1
clone_size: .
d_call: TRBD1
j_call: TRBJ1-6
cdr3_aa: CSASPWGDRGRSPLHF
cdr3_nt: TGCAGTGCTAGCCCCTGGGGGGACAGGGGACGATCACCCCTCCACTTT

v_call: TRBV4-1
clone_size: .
d_call: .
j_call: TRBJ2-2
cdr3_aa: CASSQDLGKGGTF
cdr3_nt: TGCGCCAGCAGCCAAGATCTTGGGAAGGGGGGCACATTT

v_call: TRBV20-1
clone_size: few
d_call: .
j_call: TRBJ2-1
cdr3_aa: CSASDLTADNEQFF
cdr3_nt: TGCAGTGCTAGTGATCTAACAGCGGACAATGAGCAGTTCTTC

v_call: TRBV28
clone_size: .
d_call: .
j_call: TRBJ2-5
cdr3_aa: CACSTHRQADNHQETQYF
cdr3_nt: TGTGCCTGTAGTACACACCGACAGGCCGATAACCACCAAGAGACCCAGTACTTC

v_call: TRBV5-5
clone_size: few
d_call: .
j_call: TRBJ2-1
cdr3_aa: CASSLVGGFYNEQFF
cdr3_nt: TGTGCCAGCAGCTTGGTGGGGGGATTCTACAATGAGCAGTTCTTC

v_call: TRBV20-1
clone_size: .
d_call: .
j_call: TRBJ1-1
cdr3_aa: CSAGDLDRGTEAFF
cdr3_nt: TGCAGTGCTGGAGATCTCGACAGAGGGACTGAAGCTTTCTTT

v_call: TRBV5-1
clone_size: .
d_call: TRBD1
j_call: TRBJ2-6
cdr3_aa: CASSLGGQGASGANVLTF
cdr3_nt: TGCGCCAGCAGCTTGGGGGGACAGGGGGCGTCCGGGGCCAACGTCCTGACTTTC

v_call: TRBV6-2/TRBV6-3
clone_size: few
d_call: .
j_call: TRBJ1-2
cdr3_aa: CASSYSSGRSYGYTF
cdr3_nt: TGTGCCAGCAGTTACTCTTCGGGACGGAGCTATGGCTACACCTTC

v_call: TRBV10-3
clone_size: few
d_call: .
j_call: TRBJ2-5
cdr3_aa: CAISGVTRPETQYF
cdr3_nt: TGTGCCATCAGTGGGGTAACTCGGCCGGAGACCCAGTACTTC

v_call: TRBV28
clone_size: .
d_call: TRBD1
j_call: TRBJ2-1
cdr3_aa: CASSWDRGPDNEQFF
cdr3_nt: TGTGCCAGCAGCTGGGACAGGGGGCCTGACAATGAGCAGTTCTTC

v_call: TRBV7-9
clone_size: few
d_call: TRBD1
j_call: TRBJ2-6
cdr3_aa: CASSSPGTGNLAGANVLTF
cdr3_nt: TGTGCCAGCAGTTCCCCCGGGACAGGGAATTTGGCTGGGGCCAACGTCCTGACTTTC

v_call: TRBV7-9
clone_size: .
d_call: .
j_call: TRBJ1-3
cdr3_aa: CASSARGFTGNTIYF
cdr3_nt: TGTGCCAGCAGCGCAAGGGGATTCACTGGAAACACCATATATTTT

v_call: TRBV5-1
clone_size: few
d_call: .
j_call: TRBJ2-4
cdr3_aa: CASSLAEARGRNIQYF
cdr3_nt: TGCGCCAGCAGCTTGGCCGAGGCTAGGGGGAGGAACATTCAGTACTTC

v_call: TRBV12-3/TRBV12-4
clone_size: few
d_call: TRBD1
j_call: TRBJ1-6
cdr3_aa: CASTPTGVTYNSPLHF
cdr3_nt: TGTGCCAGCACCCCGACAGGGGTAACCTATAATTCACCCCTCCACTTT

v_call: TRBV6-5
clone_size: few
d_call: .
j_call: TRBJ1-6
cdr3_aa: CASRRSRDSPLHF
cdr3_nt: TGTGCCAGTAGGCGGAGTAGGGATTCACCCCTCCACTTT

v_call: TRBV9
clone_size: few
d_call: TRBD1
j_call: TRBJ2-5
cdr3_aa: CASSAGGQGETQYF
cdr3_nt: TGTGCCAGCAGCGCCGGGGGACAGGGGGAGACCCAGTACTTC

v_call: TRBV4-1
clone_size: .
d_call: TRBD1
j_call: TRBJ2-7
cdr3_aa: CASSQPGQGVYEQYF
cdr3_nt: TGCGCCAGCAGCCAACCGGGACAGGGCGTCTACGAGCAGTACTTC

v_call: TRBV30
clone_size: .
d_call: .
j_call: TRBJ1-2
cdr3_aa: CAWSDARGYGYTF
cdr3_nt: TGTGCCTGGAGTGACGCCAGGGGCTATGGCTACACCTTC

v_call: TRBV20-1
clone_size: once
d_call: .
j_call: TRBJ2-7
cdr3_aa: CSARGSGSNYEQYF
cdr3_nt: TGCAGTGCTAGAGGAAGCGGGTCCAACTACGAGCAGTACTTC

v_call: TRBV12-3/TRBV12-4
clone_size: .
d_call: TRBD1
j_call: TRBJ2-5
cdr3_aa: CASRKGAGSETQYF
cdr3_nt: TGTGCCAGCAGAAAGGGGGCAGGGTCAGAGACCCAGTACTTC

v_call: TRBV28
clone_size: .
d_call: .
j_call: TRBJ1-4
cdr3_aa: CASREEEKLFF
cdr3_nt: TGTGCCAGCAGAGAAGAGGAAAAACTGTTTTTT